This TCR beta chain was identified in a study of blood T cell repertoires in COVID-19. Turning to the study itself: There were acute and convalescent COVID-19 samples, and they came from the United States, Italy and Spain.

The germline CDR1 and CDR2 sequences are SEHNR and FQNEAQ (reference sequence). V lost 5 bases to trimming and J lost 2 bases, with 11 bases between them. CDR3 length equals 14 residues. The assay was immunoSEQ multiplex PCR, and TCRdb's table has in-frame clones only and misses some. Here the sample spans some 74,000 clones, around four fifths being singletons. The TCR comes from a woman of 80 years or more with acute or convalescent COVID-19. V gene TRBV7-9 combines with J gene TRBJ2-3, with D perhaps TRBD2 (5 bases). Material: peripheral blood. CDR3 loop: CASSPSGITDTQYF. The CDR3 DNA reads as TGTGCCAGCAGCCCCTCGGGGATCACAGATACGCAGTATTTT.